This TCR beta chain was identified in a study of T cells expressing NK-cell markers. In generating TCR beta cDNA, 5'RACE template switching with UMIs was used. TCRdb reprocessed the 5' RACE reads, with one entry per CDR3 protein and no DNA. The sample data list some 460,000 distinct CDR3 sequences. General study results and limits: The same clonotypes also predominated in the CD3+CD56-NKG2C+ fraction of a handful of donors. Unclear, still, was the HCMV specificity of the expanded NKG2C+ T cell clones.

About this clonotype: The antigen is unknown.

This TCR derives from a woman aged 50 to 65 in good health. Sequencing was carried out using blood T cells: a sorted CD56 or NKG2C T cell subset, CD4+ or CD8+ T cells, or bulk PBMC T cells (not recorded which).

CDR3: CASSLMGTLPNTGELFF. This chain connects TRBV5-1 to TRBJ2-2; TCRdb's assignment of TRBD1 cannot be checked, as there is no DNA. The CDR3 spans 17 residues. Germline CDR1 SGHRS, CDR2 YFSETQ. Drawing the rest from reference TRBV5-1 and TRBJ2-2, the complete variable domain is KAGVTQTPRYLIKTRGQQVTLSCSPISGHRSVSWYQQTPGQGLQFLFEYFSETQRNKGNFPGRFSGRQFSNSRSEMNVSTLELGDSALYLCASSLMGTLPNTGELFFGEGSRLTVL.